These 15 T cell receptor beta chains originate from one sample sequenced in a study of blood T cell repertoires in COVID-19. The assay was immunoSEQ multiplex PCR, and TCRdb's table has in-frame clones only and misses some. The sample shows over 150,000 clones, approximately 90% of them seen only once. Input material: peripheral blood. The receptor source for this set is a man aged 45-65 years with COVID-19, enrolled during active disease.

Details on this clone: Sequence at one end of the junction differs from germline and may be a read error. In the same sample, other DNA sequences code for this CDR3. The chain is built from TRBV5-1 and TRBJ1-2, with a weak D call TRBD1 (5 bases). Germline assignment: CDR1 SGHRS and CDR2 YFSETQ. The CDR3 is 14 residues long. CDR3 coding DNA: TGTGCCAGCAGCTCCTCGACAGAATTTAATGGCTACACCTTC. Residues: CASSSSTEFNGYTF.

This chain joins TRBV6-1 and TRBJ2-7; 7 nucleotides align to TRBD2. CDR3 length: 14 residues. The junction had 5 bases not matched to a gene; V was cut back by 3 bases and J by 3 bases. Germline V lookup: CDR1 MNHNS, CDR2 SASEGT. The CDR3 sequence: CASSDTSGNYEQYF. The CDR3 DNA is TGTGCCAGCAGTGATACGAGCGGGAACTACGAGCAGTACTTC.

This clone was picked up one time. V gene TRBV3-1 (or the pseudogene TRBV3-2) combines with J gene TRBJ1-1; possibly TRBD1 for D (6 bases). There are 13 residues in the CDR3. Germline V gives CDR1 LGHDT, CDR2 YNNKEL (reference sequence). With 0 bases removed from V and 10 bases from J, the gap between germline ends came to 12 bases. The CDR3: CASSQETGRGAFF. CDR3 bases: TGTGCCAGCAGCCAAGAAACAGGGAGGGGAGCTTTCTTT.

The J gene is TRBJ1-2, the V gene TRBV29-1; the D gene is possibly TRBD1 (6 bases). The germline V gene has CDR1 SQVTM and CDR2 ANQGSEA. The V and J ends lost 6 bases and 0 bases respectively, with 14 bases between them. The CDR3 covers 14 residues. The CDR3 sequence: CSVDTGTSNYGYTF. CDR3 DNA: TGCAGCGTAGACACCGGGACATCTAACTATGGCTACACCTTC.

This clone was found once. V gene TRBV12-5 combines with J gene TRBJ2-2; TRBD1 matches 12 bases. Per the germline V gene, CDR1 is LGHNT and CDR2 is FRNRAP. J gave up 5 bases and V 6 bases, and 10 bases lay outside the gene matches. The CDR3 is 17 amino acids. Written as DNA, the CDR3 is TGTGCTAGTGGCGTGGGACAGGGGGCGATCCGGACCGGGGAGCTGTTTTTT. Translated: CASGVGQGAIRTGELFF.

The gene calls are TRBV27 and TRBJ2-2; perhaps TRBD1 as D (6 bases). Germline V gene sequence: CDR1 MNHEY, CDR2 SMNVEV (reference sequence). V shed 3 bases and J shed 4 bases, with 21 bases lying between them. This CDR3 has 18 residues. The CDR3 DNA reads TGTGCCAGCAGTTTCTCGGGACACCCCTTTTCGGCCACCGGGGAGCTGTTTTTT. Translation: CASSFSGHPFSATGELFF.

CDR3 sequence: CASRLAGGTGELFF. As DNA, the CDR3 is TGCGCCAGCAGGCTAGCGGGGGGAACCGGGGAGCTGTTTTTT. The chain is built from TRBV5-1 and TRBJ2-2; TRBD2 agrees at 11 bases. J was trimmed by 5 bases and V by 5 bases; bases with no gene match: 2. Germline values: CDR1 SGHRS, CDR2 YFSETQ. The CDR3 totals 14 residues.

This clone was found a few times. The chain employs TRBV12-5 and TRBJ2-2; 8 nucleotides agree with TRBD2. V lost 1 base and J lost 4; bases outside the gene matches: 5. The CDR3 extends over 16 amino acids. The germline CDR1 and CDR2 sequences are LGHNT and FRNRAP. Here the CDR3 DNA reads TGTGCTAGTGGTTTGGGACTAGCGCAAAGCACCGGGGAGCTGTTTTTT. Residues: CASGLGLAQSTGELFF.

The genes are TRBV3-1 (or the pseudogene TRBV3-2) and TRBJ2-5; 11 positions agree with TRBD1. The germline V gene encodes CDR1 LGHDT and CDR2 YNNKEL (reference sequence). The CDR3 covers 16 residues. With 0 bases clipped from V and 4 bases from J, the junction kept 4 bases outside the gene matches. DNA for the CDR3: TGTGCCAGCAGCCAAGATGGGACAGGGGGAAGAGAGACCCAGTACTTC. This translates into CASSQDGTGGRETQYF.

The V gene is TRBV7-7, the J gene TRBJ2-2; 9 positions match TRBD1. Germline CDR1 is SSHAT and CDR2 is FNYEAQ (reference sequence). The V and J ends lost 5 bases and 5 bases, in that order; junction bases with no gene match: 12. This CDR3 spans 17 amino acids. The CDR3, as DNA: TGTGCCAGCAGCATCTCCGGGACAGGGATTAGGACCGGGGAGCTGTTTTTT. Translation gives CASSISGTGIRTGELFF.

This chain connects TRBV7-2 to TRBJ1-2; 9 bases agree with TRBD1. The CDR3 consists of 15 residues. The V and J ends lost 4 bases and 6 bases, in that order; junction bases with no gene match: 9. Germline V CDR1 and CDR2: SGHTA, FQGNSA. CDR3 loop: CASSSPGDRANGYTF. The CDR3 DNA reads TGTGCCAGCAGCTCGCCCGGGGACAGGGCGAATGGCTACACCTTC.

This chain uses TRBV2 with TRBJ1-2, with 7 bases fitting TRBD1. The J segment lost 0 bases and the V segment lost 0 bases, leaving 1 base of the junction unmatched. There are 15 residues in the CDR3. Germline-derived CDR1 and CDR2 are SNHLY and FYNNEI. Here the CDR3 reads CASSEAGTANYGYTF. As DNA, the CDR3 is TGTGCCAGCAGTGAAGCGGGGACAGCTAACTATGGCTACACCTTC.

The CDR3 sequence is CAWKFPGGNTIYF. The CDR3 DNA is TGTGCCTGGAAGTTTCCAGGGGGAAACACCATATATTTT. The chain links TRBV30 to TRBJ1-3; D may be TRBD1 (5 bases). Between the trimmed V and J ends, which lost 4 bases and 4 bases, there was a span of 11 bases. The CDR3 totals 13 residues. Germline V gives CDR1 GTSNPN, CDR2 SVGIG (reference sequence).

This rearrangement joins TRBV18 to TRBJ2-3, with D possibly being TRBD2 (7 bases). V dropped 4 bases and J dropped 4 bases, with 12 bases sitting between them. The CDR3 totals 14 residues. From germline, CDR1 is KGHSH and CDR2 LQKENI. CDR3 loop: CASSQRGGADTQYF. The CDR3 region has the DNA TGTGCCAGCTCACAGCGAGGGGGGGCAGATACGCAGTATTTT.

The CDR3 reads CASNARLGETQYF. CDR3 coding DNA: TGCGCCAGCAACGCCCGACTAGGGGAGACCCAGTACTTC. V and J are TRBV10-1 and TRBJ2-5; TRBD2 might be the D (6 bases). V dropped 7 bases and J dropped 5 bases, with 14 bases sitting between them. Germline-derived CDR1 and CDR2 are WNHNN and SYGVQD (reference sequence). The length of the CDR3 is 13 residues.